Detailed here is one T cell receptor (beta chain). The sample originates from a study of blood T cells in healthy people across ages. At the level of the study: T cells yielded about one barcoded beta molecule per two cells through template switching.

The second PCR ran roughly 6 to 11 cycles with a sample-barcoded 5' primer and J-beta primers. TCRdb ran MiXCR on the 5' RACE reads and lists one entry per CDR3 protein. The repertoire holds about 1,600,000 distinct CDR3 sequences, with 42% as singletons. The CDR3 has 11 amino acids. The germline CDR1 and CDR2 sequences are DFQATT and SNEGSKA (reference sequence). The V call is TRBV20-1, the J call TRBJ1-1; 7 bases are shared with TRBD1. The source is a woman aged 18-35 years in good health. Sequenced sample: blood. In nucleotides, the CDR3 is TGCAGGCTTCAGGGGGGGGCTGAAGCTTTCTTT. Encoded protein: CRLQGGAEAFF.